This T cell receptor beta chain was retrieved from a study of blood T cell repertoires in COVID-19. Study background: Acute-phase and convalescent COVID-19 samples originated in the United States, Italy and Spain.

Participants were aged about 18 to 89 years from 24 US areas. A PCR-confirmed or clinician-diagnosed COVID-19 case had contacted exposed participants within 2 weeks of entry. Authors' analysis steps: How many nucleated cells were present was estimated from reference gene primer amplification. Only in-frame clones appear in the TCRdb table, and some are missing; sequencing was by immunoSEQ multiplex PCR. V and J calls and clone size are those listed in that table; D and trimming were worked out from the DNA. The sample yields around 250,000 clones, approximately 90% seen once. Sample: PBMCs or T cells enriched from blood (not recorded which). This sequence was found in a man aged 40-55 years who had been exposed to COVID-19.

CDR3 in DNA: TGTGCCAGCAGCTTAGTGGCGGACAGGACTGGAAACACCATATATTTT. This codes for CASSLVADRTGNTIYF. The chain has TRBV7-6 and TRBJ1-3; 7 bases fit TRBD1. The CDR3 runs 16 residues. V shed 1 base, J shed 2 bases, and the junction held 5 bases outside the gene matches. Germline V gives CDR1 SGHVS, CDR2 FNYEAQ. Full variable domain (remainder filled in from reference TRBV7-6 and TRBJ1-3): GAGVSQSPRYKVTKRGQDVALRCDPISGHVSLYWYRQALGQGPEFLTYFNYEAQQDKSGLPNDRFSAERPEGSISTLTIQRTEQRDSAMYRCASSLVADRTGNTIYFGEGSWLTVV.